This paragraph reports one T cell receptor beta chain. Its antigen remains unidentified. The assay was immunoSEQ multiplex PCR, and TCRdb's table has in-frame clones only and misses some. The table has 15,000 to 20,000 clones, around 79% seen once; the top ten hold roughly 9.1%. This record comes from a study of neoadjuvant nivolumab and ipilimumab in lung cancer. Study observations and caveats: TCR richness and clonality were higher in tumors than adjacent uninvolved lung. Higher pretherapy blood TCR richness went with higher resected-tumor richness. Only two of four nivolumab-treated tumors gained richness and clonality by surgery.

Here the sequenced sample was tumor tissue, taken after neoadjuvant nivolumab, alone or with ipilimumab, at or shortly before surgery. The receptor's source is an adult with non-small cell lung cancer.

The CDR3 DNA follows: TGCGCCAGCAGCATACAGGGGAATAATTCACCCCTCCACTTT. It specifies CASSIQGNNSPLHF. The chain joins TRBV5-1 to TRBJ1-6; 7 nucleotides match TRBD1. CDR1 and CDR2 from the germline V gene are SGHRS and YFSETQ. The CDR3 consists of 14 residues. Germline trimming cut 4 bases from V and 5 bases from J; bases unmatched to any gene: 3.